This TCR beta chain emerged from a study of blood T cell repertoires in COVID-19. Source study methods: Amplification from reference gene primers served as the basis for estimated nucleated cell counts. Measured with immunoSEQ multiplex PCR; TCRdb has only the in-frame clones, and not every one. Clone size and the V and J calls come from that table; the DNA yielded D and trimming. Found here are hundreds of thousands of clones, 80% to 90% of them singletons; the top ten hold roughly 5.1%. Germline V gene sequence: CDR1 SGHDN, CDR2 FVKESK. V was pared by 2 bases and J by 0 bases, with 8 bases between. The CDR3 sequence is 16 residues long.

This TCR was recovered from a man between 40 and 49 years old with acute or convalescent COVID-19. The rearrangement links TRBV14 to TRBJ1-6; no firm D call. The sequenced sample was peripheral blood. The CDR3, as DNA: TGTGCCAGCAGCCAACCGGGAACCTCCTATAATTCACCCCTCCACTTT. Encoded protein: CASSQPGTSYNSPLHF.